This section outlines one T cell receptor beta chain sequence together with its context. Antigen specificity is unknown. The sample is drawn from a study of OX40 agonist ivuxolimab in advanced cancers. The germline CDR1 and CDR2 sequences are SGHKS and YYEKEE (reference sequence). The CDR3 sequence is 16 residues long. After removal of 4 bases from V and 0 bases from J, the junction contained 6 bases not matched to a gene. The method was immunoSEQ multiplex PCR; TCRdb's version includes in-frame clones alone and lacks a portion of them. Altogether about 43,000 clones are present, around 88% being singletons, with the ten largest covering over 20%. General study findings and limits: More expanded clones were seen, on average, in CD8+ T cells than in CD4+.

The source material was CD4+ or CD8+ T cells sorted from blood, sampled in a trial of the OX40 agonist ivuxolimab. The TCR originated in an adult with an advanced solid tumor such as melanoma, head and neck, liver or kidney cancer. J is TRBJ2-3 and V is TRBV5-5, with TRBD2 identical over 9 bases. Here the CDR3 DNA reads TGTGCCAGCAGCACAGGACTAGCGCCTAGCACAGATACGCAGTATTTT. Its translation is CASSTGLAPSTDTQYF.